The text below deals with one T cell receptor beta chain. This entry belongs to a study of T-cell reconstitution after alpha-beta-depleted transplantation in children. Unique molecular identifiers featured in how the TCRbeta library was prepared. TCRdb reprocessed the PCR reads via MiXCR and lists one record per CDR3 protein. The sample includes about 640,000 distinct CDR3 sequences, 16% of them seen just once. The J segment lost 8 bases and the V segment lost 4 bases, leaving 9 bases of the junction unmatched. Germline CDR1 and CDR2: SGHRS and YFSETQ. The CDR3 has 15 residues. This chain connects TRBV5-1 to TRBJ2-1, with 10 bases identical to TRBD1. The clonotype originates from a human donor who donated a stem cell graft to a child with acute myeloid leukemia. Sequencing was performed on PBMCs from the stem cell graft donor, taken from the stem cell graft. The CDR3 bases are TGCGCCAGCAGCCCTAGACAGGGGGCTTCGGATGAGCAGTTCTTC. Translating it yields CASSPRQGASDEQFF.